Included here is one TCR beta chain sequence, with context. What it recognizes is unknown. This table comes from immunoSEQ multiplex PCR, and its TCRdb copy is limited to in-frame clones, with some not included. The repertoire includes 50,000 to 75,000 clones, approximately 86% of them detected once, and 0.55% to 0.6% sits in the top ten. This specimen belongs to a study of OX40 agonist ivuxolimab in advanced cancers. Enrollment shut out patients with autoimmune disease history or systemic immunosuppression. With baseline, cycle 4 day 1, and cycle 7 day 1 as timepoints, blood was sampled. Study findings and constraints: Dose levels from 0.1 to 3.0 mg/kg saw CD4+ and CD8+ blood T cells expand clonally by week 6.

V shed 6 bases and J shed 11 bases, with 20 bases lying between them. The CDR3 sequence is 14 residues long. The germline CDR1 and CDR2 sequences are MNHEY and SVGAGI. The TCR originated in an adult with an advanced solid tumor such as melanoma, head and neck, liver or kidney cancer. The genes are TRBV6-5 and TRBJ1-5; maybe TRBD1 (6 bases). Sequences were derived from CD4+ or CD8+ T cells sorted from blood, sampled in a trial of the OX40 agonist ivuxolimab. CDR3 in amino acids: CASSSRQVQGSQHF. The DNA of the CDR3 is TGTGCCAGCAGCTCTCGACAGGTGCAAGGGTCCCAGCATTTT.